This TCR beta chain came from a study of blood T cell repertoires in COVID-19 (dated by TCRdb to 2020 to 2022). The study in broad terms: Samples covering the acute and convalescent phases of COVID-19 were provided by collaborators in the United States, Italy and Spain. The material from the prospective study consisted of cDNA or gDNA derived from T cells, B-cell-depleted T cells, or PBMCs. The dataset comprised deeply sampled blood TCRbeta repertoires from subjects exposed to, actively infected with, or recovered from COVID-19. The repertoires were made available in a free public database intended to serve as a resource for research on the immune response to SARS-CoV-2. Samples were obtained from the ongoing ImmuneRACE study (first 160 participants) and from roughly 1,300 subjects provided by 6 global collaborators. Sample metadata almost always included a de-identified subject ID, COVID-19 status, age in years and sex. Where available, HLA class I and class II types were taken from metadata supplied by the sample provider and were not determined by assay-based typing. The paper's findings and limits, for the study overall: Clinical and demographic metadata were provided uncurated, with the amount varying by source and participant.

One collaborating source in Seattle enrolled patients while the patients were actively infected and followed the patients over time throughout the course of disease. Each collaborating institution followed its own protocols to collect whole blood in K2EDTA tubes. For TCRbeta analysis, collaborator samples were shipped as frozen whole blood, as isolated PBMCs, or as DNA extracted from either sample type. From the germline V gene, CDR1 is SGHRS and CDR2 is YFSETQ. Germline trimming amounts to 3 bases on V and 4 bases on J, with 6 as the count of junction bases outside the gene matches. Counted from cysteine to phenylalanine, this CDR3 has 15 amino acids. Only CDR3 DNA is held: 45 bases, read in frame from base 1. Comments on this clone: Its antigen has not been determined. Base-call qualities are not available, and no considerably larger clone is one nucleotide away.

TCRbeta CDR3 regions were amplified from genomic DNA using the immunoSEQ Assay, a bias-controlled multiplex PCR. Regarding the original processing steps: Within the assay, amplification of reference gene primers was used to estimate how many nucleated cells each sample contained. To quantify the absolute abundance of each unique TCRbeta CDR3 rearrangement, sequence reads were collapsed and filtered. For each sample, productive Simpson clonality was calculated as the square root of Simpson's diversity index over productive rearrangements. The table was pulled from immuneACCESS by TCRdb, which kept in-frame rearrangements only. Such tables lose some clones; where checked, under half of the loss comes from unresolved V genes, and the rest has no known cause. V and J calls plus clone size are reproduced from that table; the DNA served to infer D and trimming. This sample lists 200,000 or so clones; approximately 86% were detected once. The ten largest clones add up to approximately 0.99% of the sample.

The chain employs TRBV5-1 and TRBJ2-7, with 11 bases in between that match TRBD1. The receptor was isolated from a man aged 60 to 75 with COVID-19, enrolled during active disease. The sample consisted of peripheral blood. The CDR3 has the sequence CASSWGTGGNYEQYF. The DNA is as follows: TGCGCCAGCAGCTGGGGGACAGGGGGGAATTACGAGCAGTACTTC.